This T cell receptor beta chain was captured by sequencing in a study of circulating and synovial CD4+ cells in juvenile arthritis. TCRdb's table, derived via immunoSEQ multiplex PCR, lists solely in-frame clones and lacks some. This repertoire shows more than 30,000 clones, 85% to 95% found once; its top ten account for 2.9%. This CDR3 contains 19 residues. The V and J ends lost 5 bases and 0 bases, in that order; junction bases with no gene match: 17. Per germline, CDR1 MNHEY and CDR2 SMNVEV (reference sequence). Overall study results and limits: CPL and bulk CD4 samples differed at least tenfold in T cell genomes. Shared-clonotype fractions with synovium likely underestimate full repertoire overlap. Circulating pathogenic-like lymphocytes shared a substantially higher fraction of CDR3 sequences with synovium than bulk blood.

About this clone: What it recognizes is unknown.

The rearrangement links TRBV27 to TRBJ2-7; the match to TRBD2 covers 9 bases. The sample comprised CD4+ T cells from blood. The TCR sequence derives from a human donor with juvenile idiopathic arthritis. The DNA for the CDR3 is TGTGCCAGCAGTCTTGGGGGGCTAGCGGGATCACCTCGCTCCTACGAGCAGTACTTC. It translates to CASSLGGLAGSPRSYEQYF.